Described below is a single TCR beta chain sequence and its context. This sample was taken from a study of blood T cells in healthy people across ages. Germline CDR1 is MDHEN and CDR2 is SYDVKM. The V end lost 10 bases, the J end lost 4 bases, and 13 bases lay between the germline ends. The CDR3 runs to 12 residues. Sample-barcoded 5' priming and a J-beta primer mix drove a second PCR of 7 to 11 cycles. Every single cDNA molecule received a tag from a template-switch adaptor with 12 random nucleotides. TCRdb re-called the 5' RACE reads with MiXCR, one entry per CDR3 protein. The repertoire holds 780,000 or so distinct CDR3 sequences, around three fifths seen once, with about a quarter in the top ten. The draw of peripheral blood yielded ten milliliters from each donor. Isolation per sample recovered at least 7 million PBMCs.

This chain joins TRBV28 and TRBJ1-2; D call uncertain. Sequenced input: blood. The receptor's source is a man aged 35-49 years in good health. CDR3 residues: CATNPGGYGYTF. The CDR3 DNA sequence: TGTGCCACCAACCCAGGAGGCTATGGCTACACCTTC.